Listed below are T cell receptor beta chains from one sample, sequenced in a study of blood T cell repertoires in COVID-19. Sequencing was performed with immunoSEQ multiplex PCR; in TCRdb, only in-frame clones are kept and a portion is missing. The profile shows approximately 150,000 clones, approximately 86% of them singletons. The sample was peripheral blood. These receptors were taken from an older woman with active or convalescent COVID-19. The CDR3 runs from the conserved cysteine through the conserved F or W. Each record gives: V gene, J gene, D gene, clone size, CDR3 DNA, CDR3 protein. D genes are given only for firm matches. The size entry is marked missing in some rows and otherwise reads once, few, many or a size class.

v_call: TRBV4-1
j_call: TRBJ1-5
d_call: NA
clone_size: few
cdr3_nt: TGCGCCAGCAGCCAGGTAGGGGATTCCCAGCCCCAGCATTTT
cdr3_aa: CASSQVGDSQPQHF

v_call: TRBV5-1
j_call: TRBJ2-3
d_call: NA
clone_size: few
cdr3_nt: TGCGCCAGCAGCATGGGGCGGGGTAGCACAGATACGCAGTATTTT
cdr3_aa: CASSMGRGSTDTQYF

v_call: TRBV5-1
j_call: TRBJ1-1
d_call: TRBD1
clone_size: NA
cdr3_nt: TGCGCCAGCAGCGCCACGGACAGGGTGAACACTGAAGCTTTCTTT
cdr3_aa: CASSATDRVNTEAFF

v_call: TRBV12-3/TRBV12-4
j_call: TRBJ2-7
d_call: NA
clone_size: NA
cdr3_nt: TGTGCCAGCAGTTTGGTCAGGGGATACGAGCAGTACTTC
cdr3_aa: CASSLVRGYEQYF

v_call: TRBV7-2
j_call: TRBJ2-7
d_call: TRBD1
clone_size: NA
cdr3_nt: TGTGCCAGCAGCTTCCGGACAGGGAACTACGAGCAGTACTTC
cdr3_aa: CASSFRTGNYEQYF

v_call: TRBV10-1
j_call: TRBJ1-2
d_call: NA
clone_size: NA
cdr3_nt: TGCGCCAGCAGTCCAGACACTAACTATGGCTACACCTTC
cdr3_aa: CASSPDTNYGYTF

v_call: TRBV12-3/TRBV12-4
j_call: TRBJ1-2
d_call: NA
clone_size: NA
cdr3_nt: TGTGCCAGCAGTTTAGCCTACCCCTATGGCTACACCTTC
cdr3_aa: CASSLAYPYGYTF

v_call: TRBV19
j_call: TRBJ2-3
d_call: TRBD1
clone_size: NA
cdr3_nt: TGTGCCAGTAGTCCCAGACAGGGTGGGACAGATACGCAGTATTTT
cdr3_aa: CASSPRQGGTDTQYF

v_call: TRBV4-1
j_call: TRBJ1-1
d_call: TRBD1
clone_size: NA
cdr3_nt: TGCGCCAGCAGCCACGGATACGGGGGACAGGGAGAAGACACTGAAGCTTTCTTT
cdr3_aa: CASSHGYGGQGEDTEAFF

v_call: TRBV6-5
j_call: TRBJ2-7
d_call: TRBD2
clone_size: NA
cdr3_nt: TGTGCCAGCAGTTACGGGATTAGCGGGGACTACGAGCAGTACTTC
cdr3_aa: CASSYGISGDYEQYF

v_call: TRBV6-6
j_call: TRBJ2-3
d_call: TRBD2
clone_size: NA
cdr3_nt: TGTGCCAGCAGTTACTCGACTAGCGGGTTCTCAGATACGCAGTATTTT
cdr3_aa: CASSYSTSGFSDTQYF

v_call: TRBV6-5
j_call: TRBJ2-2
d_call: TRBD2
clone_size: NA
cdr3_nt: TGTGCCAGCAGTTTAATAGCGGGGGGGAACACCGGGGAGCTGTTTTTT
cdr3_aa: CASSLIAGGNTGELFF

v_call: TRBV5-1
j_call: TRBJ2-3
d_call: NA
clone_size: NA
cdr3_nt: TGCGCCAGCAGCTTGGGACAGGCCACAGATACGCAGTATTTT
cdr3_aa: CASSLGQATDTQYF

v_call: TRBV5-1
j_call: TRBJ1-3
d_call: NA
clone_size: NA
cdr3_nt: TGCGCCAGCAGCAAGGGACAATCCGGAAACACCATATATTTT
cdr3_aa: CASSKGQSGNTIYF

v_call: TRBV5-4
j_call: TRBJ2-3
d_call: TRBD1
clone_size: NA
cdr3_nt: TGTGCCAGCAGATATAGACAGGGGCGACCAGATACGCAGTATTTT
cdr3_aa: CASRYRQGRPDTQYF

v_call: TRBV4-1
j_call: TRBJ2-7
d_call: TRBD1
clone_size: once
cdr3_nt: TGCGCCAGCAGCCAAGCCGGAAGGACAGGGAGTGGCTCCTACGAGCAGTACTTC
cdr3_aa: CASSQAGRTGSGSYEQYF

v_call: TRBV19
j_call: TRBJ2-7
d_call: TRBD1
clone_size: NA
cdr3_nt: TGTGCCAGTAGACAAACAGGGGAAAAGTCCTACGAGCAGTACTTC
cdr3_aa: CASRQTGEKSYEQYF

v_call: TRBV4-3
j_call: TRBJ1-4
d_call: NA
clone_size: NA
cdr3_nt: TGCGCCAGCAGCCAACTCGCAGCAACTAATGAAAAACTGTTTTTT
cdr3_aa: CASSQLAATNEKLFF

v_call: TRBV6-2/TRBV6-3
j_call: TRBJ1-1
d_call: NA
clone_size: NA
cdr3_nt: TGTGCCAGCAGTTCGAATATATTAGGCGGAGCTTTCTTT
cdr3_aa: CASSSNILGGAFF

v_call: TRBV10-3
j_call: TRBJ1-1
d_call: TRBD1
clone_size: NA
cdr3_nt: TGTGCCATCAGTGAGGGACAGGCAGCTTTCTTT
cdr3_aa: CAISEGQAAFF

v_call: TRBV19
j_call: TRBJ2-5
d_call: TRBD2
clone_size: NA
cdr3_nt: TGTGCCAGTAGTTGGACTAGCGGGGGTAGGGAGACCCAGTACTTC
cdr3_aa: CASSWTSGGRETQYF

v_call: TRBV13
j_call: TRBJ2-3
d_call: TRBD2
clone_size: NA
cdr3_nt: TGTGCCAGCAGCTTACGGCTAGCGGGGGGGAGGAGCACAGATACGCAGTATTTT
cdr3_aa: CASSLRLAGGRSTDTQYF